This is a list of T cell receptor beta chains from one sample in a study of cytomegalovirus exposure and HLA in healthy donors. Clones were sequenced by immunoSEQ multiplex PCR, and TCRdb holds only the in-frame ones, with some missing. The data show around 200,000 clones, around four fifths seen once. The sample taken for sequencing was PBMCs. These receptors all come from a female donor in good health and CMV-seronegative. Both conserved end residues are trimmed from each CDR3.

length: 13; V: TRBV9; CDR3: ASSADRLTTDTQY
length: 12; V: TRBV13; CDR3: ASSLGRGNYGYT
length: 13; V: TRBV5-6; CDR3: ASSTGHFMNTEAF
length: 13; V: TRBV28; CDR3: ASSTLDRVDYGYT
length: 10; V: TRBV29-1; CDR3: TFEGRPGEAF
length: 13; V: TRBV5-1; CDR3: ASSVTTEPNTEAF
length: 14; V: TRBV7-9; CDR3: ASSLIVGTVSSPLH
length: 13; V: TRBV10-3; CDR3: AIRGDRVMNTEAF
length: 12; V: TRBV19; CDR3: ASRPGGRKETQY
length: 11; V: TRBV6-5; CDR3: ASSLTGGQPQH
length: 9; V: TRBV30; CDR3: AWKEEETQY
length: 11; V: TRBV15; CDR3: ATSRDRERPLT
length: 16; V: TRBV5-1; CDR3: ASSLRGRGASSYNEQF
length: 9; V: TRBV30; CDR3: GQGAQDEQY
length: 15; V: TRBV28; CDR3: ASRILGGQGRNQPQH
length: 13; V: TRBV2; CDR3: ASRIPGGPYNEQF
length: 11; V: TRBV7-3; CDR3: ASSSDLGETQY
length: 13; V: TRBV18; CDR3: ASSPGLAGGNEQY